This record looks at one T cell receptor (beta chain) sequence and its context. Its antigen specificity is not known. Per-base quality was not reported, and no clone a single base away is much larger than it. The identical CDR3 is also encoded by other nucleotide sequences in the sample. The entry originates in a study of blood T cell repertoires in COVID-19 (TCRdb year 2020). The study in broad terms: The collaborator samples originated in the United States, Italy and Spain and spanned the acute and convalescent phases of COVID-19. Deeply sampled blood TCRbeta repertoires from subjects exposed to, actively infected with, or recovered from COVID-19 were included in the dataset. The samples were drawn from two sources: the first 160 participants of the ongoing ImmuneRACE study, and 1,254 subjects contributed by 6 global collaborators. The prospective study material was composed of cDNA or gDNA derived from T cells, B-cell-depleted T cells, or PBMCs. The repertoires were made available in a free public database intended to serve as a resource for research on the immune response to SARS-CoV-2. Where available, HLA class I and class II types were taken from metadata supplied by the sample provider and were not determined by assay-based typing. The sample metadata nearly always contained a de-identified subject ID, COVID-19 status, age in years and sex. General conclusions and limits of the study: How much clinical and demographic metadata was included differed by source and by participant, and the metadata was provided uncurated.

TCRbeta CDR3 regions were amplified from genomic DNA by means of the immunoSEQ Assay, a bias-controlled multiplex PCR. The published analysis was carried out like this. The number of nucleated cells in each sample was estimated by amplification of reference gene primers within the assay. To quantify the absolute abundance of each unique TCRbeta CDR3 rearrangement, sequence reads were collapsed and filtered. Productive Simpson clonality was computed per sample as the square root of Simpson's diversity index over productive rearrangements. TCRdb retrieved this table from immuneACCESS and kept in-frame rearrangements only. Not all clones are present; in checked studies, unresolved V genes account for under half, and no reason is known for the remainder. V, J and clone size reflect that table, while D and trimming were determined from the DNA. The sample table shows roughly 270,000 clones, and roughly 88% are seen once. Clones ranked in the top ten supply just under 9.5% of the sample.

Each collaborating institution followed its own protocols to collect whole blood in K2EDTA tubes. For TCRbeta analysis, collaborator samples were shipped as frozen whole blood, as isolated PBMCs, or as DNA extracted from either sample type. Sequencing was done on a sample of peripheral blood. This clonotype was obtained from a man aged 18 to 30 with active or convalescent COVID-19.

The CDR3 here reads CASSLDRGYEQYF. The DNA sequence is as follows: TGCGCCAGCAGCTTGGACAGGGGTTACGAGCAGTACTTC. The chain links TRBV5-1 with TRBJ2-7, and TRBD1 aligns with 7 junction nucleotides. As encoded in the germline V gene, CDR1 is SGHRS while CDR2 is YFSETQ. The CDR3 goes from the cysteine to the phenylalanine over 13 residues. The CDR3 DNA has 39 bases and is translated from base 1. For this chain, trimming is 0 bases at the V end and 4 bases at the J end, and the number of junction bases without a gene match is 1.